This entry features one TCR beta chain sequence. Its antigen is still unknown. Germline V gives CDR1 SGHNT, CDR2 YYREEE (reference sequence). The ends were cut back, 1 base at V and 8 bases at J, with 12 bases in the middle. The CDR3 is made up of 13 amino acids. The data stem from a study of cytomegalovirus exposure and HLA in healthy donors. Whole-study results and caveats: Researchers left out some V segments, among them TRBV6-2 and TRBV6-3, as indistinguishable.

The PCR was carried out with 60 Vbeta primers and 13 Jbeta primers. The assay was immunoSEQ multiplex PCR, and TCRdb's table has in-frame clones only and misses some. The repertoire holds roughly 180,000 clones, with roughly 83% as singletons. Donors in the study were healthy people who gave bone marrow. The chain combines TRBV5-4 with TRBJ1-2, with a weak D call TRBD1 (5 bases). The receptor was derived from a man aged 25-45 years in good health and CMV-seronegative. The sequenced sample was PBMCs. The CDR3 DNA sequence: TGTGCCAGCAGCTTGCCAGGGATCAAGGGCTACACCTTC. This translates into CASSLPGIKGYTF.